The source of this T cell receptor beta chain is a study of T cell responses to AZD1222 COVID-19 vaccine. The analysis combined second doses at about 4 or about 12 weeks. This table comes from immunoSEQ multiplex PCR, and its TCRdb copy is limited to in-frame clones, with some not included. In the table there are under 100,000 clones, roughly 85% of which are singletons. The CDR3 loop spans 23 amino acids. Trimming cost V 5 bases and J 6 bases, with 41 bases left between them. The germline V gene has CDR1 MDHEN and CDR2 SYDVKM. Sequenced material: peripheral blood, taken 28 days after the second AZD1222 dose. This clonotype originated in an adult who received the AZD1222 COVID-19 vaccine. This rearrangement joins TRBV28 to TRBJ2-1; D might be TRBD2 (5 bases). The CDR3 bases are TGTGCCAGCAGTCACCCAATCCTCCTGACCATCCGTACAGAGGGAACTGGAGGCAATGAGCAGTTCTTC. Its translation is CASSHPILLTIRTEGTGGNEQFF.